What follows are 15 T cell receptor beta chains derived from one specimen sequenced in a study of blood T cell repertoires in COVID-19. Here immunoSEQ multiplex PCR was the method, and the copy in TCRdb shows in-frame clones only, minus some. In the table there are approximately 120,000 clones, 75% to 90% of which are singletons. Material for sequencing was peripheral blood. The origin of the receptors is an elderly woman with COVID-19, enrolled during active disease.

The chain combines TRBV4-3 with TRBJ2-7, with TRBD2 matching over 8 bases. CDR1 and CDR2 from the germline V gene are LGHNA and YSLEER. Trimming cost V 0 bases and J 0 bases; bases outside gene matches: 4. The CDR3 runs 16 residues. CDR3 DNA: TGCGCCAGCAGCCAAGATATAGGGACTAGCTCCTACGAGCAGTACTTC. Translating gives CASSQDIGTSSYEQYF.

This CDR3 is CASSLNSGYQPQHF. CDR3 coding DNA: TGTGCCAGCAGTTTAAATTCCGGGTATCAGCCCCAGCATTTT. This chain connects TRBV28 to TRBJ1-5, with unresolved D. The germline CDR1 and CDR2 sequences are MDHEN and SYDVKM. The CDR3 extends over 14 amino acids. V was shortened by 2 bases and J by 5 bases, with 10 bases between the two germline ends.

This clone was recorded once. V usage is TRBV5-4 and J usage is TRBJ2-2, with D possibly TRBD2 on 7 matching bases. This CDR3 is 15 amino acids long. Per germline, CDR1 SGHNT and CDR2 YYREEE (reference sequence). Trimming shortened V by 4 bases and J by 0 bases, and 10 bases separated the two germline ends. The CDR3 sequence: CASSRGGPNTGELFF. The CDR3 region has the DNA TGTGCCAGCAGCCGCGGGGGCCCGAACACCGGGGAGCTGTTTTTT.

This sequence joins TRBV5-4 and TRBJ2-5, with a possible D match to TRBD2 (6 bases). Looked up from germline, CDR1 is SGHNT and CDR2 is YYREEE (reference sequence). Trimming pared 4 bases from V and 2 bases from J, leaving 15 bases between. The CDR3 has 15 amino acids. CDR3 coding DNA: TGTGCCAGCAGCCCGGTTGGCGGGGAACAAGAGACCCAGTACTTC. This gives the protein CASSPVGGEQETQYF.

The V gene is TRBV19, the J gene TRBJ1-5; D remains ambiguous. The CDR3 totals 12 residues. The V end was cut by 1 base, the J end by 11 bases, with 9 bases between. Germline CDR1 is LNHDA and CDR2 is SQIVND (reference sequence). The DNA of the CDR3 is TGTGCCAGTAGTATAGTCGCGGGATCCCAGCATTTT. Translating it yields CASSIVAGSQHF.

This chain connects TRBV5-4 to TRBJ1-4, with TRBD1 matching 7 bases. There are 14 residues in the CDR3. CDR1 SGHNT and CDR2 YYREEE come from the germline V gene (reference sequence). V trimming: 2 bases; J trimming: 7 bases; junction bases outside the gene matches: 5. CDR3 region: CASSFFRGIEKLFF. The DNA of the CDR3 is TGTGCCAGCAGCTTTTTCAGGGGGATTGAAAAACTGTTTTTT.

This CDR3 is CASSLSTSGYNEQFF. DNA for the CDR3: TGTGCCAGCAGCTTGAGCACTAGCGGGTACAATGAGCAGTTCTTC. The J gene is TRBJ2-1, the V gene TRBV7-3, with TRBD2 identical over 9 bases. Trimming cost V 3 bases and J 4 bases; bases outside gene matches: 4. The CDR3 runs to 15 residues. CDR1 and CDR2 (germline): SGHTA, FQGTGA.

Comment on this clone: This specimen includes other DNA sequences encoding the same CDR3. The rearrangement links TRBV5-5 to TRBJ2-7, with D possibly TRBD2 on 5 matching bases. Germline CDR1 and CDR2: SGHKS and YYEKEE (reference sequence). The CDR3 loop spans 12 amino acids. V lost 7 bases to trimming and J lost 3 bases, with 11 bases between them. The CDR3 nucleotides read TGTGCCAGCTCCGGACGGGGCTACGAGCAGTACTTC. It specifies CASSGRGYEQYF. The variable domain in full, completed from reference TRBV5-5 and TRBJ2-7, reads DAGVTQSPTHLIKTRGQQVTLRCSPISGHKSVSWYQQVLGQGPQFIFQYYEKEERGRGNFPDRFSARQFPNYSSELNVNALLLGDSALYLCASSGRGYEQYFGPGTRLTVT.

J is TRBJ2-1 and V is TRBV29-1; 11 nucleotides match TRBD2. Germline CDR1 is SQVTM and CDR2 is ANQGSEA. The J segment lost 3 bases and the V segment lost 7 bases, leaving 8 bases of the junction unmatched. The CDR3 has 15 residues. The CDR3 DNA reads TGCAGCGCTAGGGGTAGCGGGAGGGGCTACAATGAGCAGTTCTTC. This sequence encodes CSARGSGRGYNEQFF.

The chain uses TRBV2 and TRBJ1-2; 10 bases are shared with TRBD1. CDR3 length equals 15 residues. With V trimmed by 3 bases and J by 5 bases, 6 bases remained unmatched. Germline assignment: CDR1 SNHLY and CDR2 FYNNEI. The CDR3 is CASSEAGQGPYGYTF. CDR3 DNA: TGTGCCAGCAGTGAGGCGGGACAGGGGCCTTATGGCTACACCTTC.

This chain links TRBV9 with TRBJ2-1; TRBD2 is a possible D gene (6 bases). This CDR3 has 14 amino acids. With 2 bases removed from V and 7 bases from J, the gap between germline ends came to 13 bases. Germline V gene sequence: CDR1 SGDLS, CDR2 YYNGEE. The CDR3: CASSVAGTGNEQFF. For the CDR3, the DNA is TGTGCCAGCAGCGTGGCGGGGACGGGGAATGAGCAGTTCTTC.

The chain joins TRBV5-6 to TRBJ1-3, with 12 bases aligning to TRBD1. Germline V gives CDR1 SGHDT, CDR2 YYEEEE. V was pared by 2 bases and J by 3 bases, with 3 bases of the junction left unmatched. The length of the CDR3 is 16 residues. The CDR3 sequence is CASSLGTGGLGNTIYF. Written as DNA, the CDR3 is TGTGCCAGCAGCTTAGGGACAGGGGGCCTTGGAAACACCATATATTTT.

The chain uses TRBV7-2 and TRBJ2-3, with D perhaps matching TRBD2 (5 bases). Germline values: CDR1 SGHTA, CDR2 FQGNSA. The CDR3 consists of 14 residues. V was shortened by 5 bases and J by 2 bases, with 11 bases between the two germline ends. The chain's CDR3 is CASSREGSTDTQYF. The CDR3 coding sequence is TGTGCCAGCAGCCGCGAGGGTTCCACAGATACGCAGTATTTT. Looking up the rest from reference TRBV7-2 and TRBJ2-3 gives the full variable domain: GAGVSQSPSNKVTEKGKDVELRCDPISGHTALYWYRQSLGQGLEFLIYFQGNSAPDKSGLPSDRFSAERTGGSVSTLTIQRTQQEDSAVYLCASSREGSTDTQYFGPGTRLTVL.

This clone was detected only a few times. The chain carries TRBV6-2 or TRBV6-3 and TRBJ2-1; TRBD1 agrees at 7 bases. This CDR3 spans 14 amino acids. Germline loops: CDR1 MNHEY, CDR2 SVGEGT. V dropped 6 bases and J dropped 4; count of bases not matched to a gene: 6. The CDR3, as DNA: TGTGCCAGCAGCTCCCAGGGGGATTACAATGAGCAGTTCTTC. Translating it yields CASSSQGDYNEQFF.

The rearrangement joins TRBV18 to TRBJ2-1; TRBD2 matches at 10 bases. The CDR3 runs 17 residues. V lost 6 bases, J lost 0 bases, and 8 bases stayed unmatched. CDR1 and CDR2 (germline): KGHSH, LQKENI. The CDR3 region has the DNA TGTGCCAGCTCTCAACTAGCGGGAAGGAGCTCCTACAATGAGCAGTTCTTC. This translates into CASSQLAGRSSYNEQFF. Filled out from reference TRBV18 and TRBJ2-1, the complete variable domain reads NAGVMQNPRHLVRRRGQEARLRCSPMKGHSHVYWYRQLPEEGLKFMVYLQKENIIDESGMPKERFSAEFPKEGPSILRIQQVVRGDSAAYFCASSQLAGRSSYNEQFFGPGTRLTVL.